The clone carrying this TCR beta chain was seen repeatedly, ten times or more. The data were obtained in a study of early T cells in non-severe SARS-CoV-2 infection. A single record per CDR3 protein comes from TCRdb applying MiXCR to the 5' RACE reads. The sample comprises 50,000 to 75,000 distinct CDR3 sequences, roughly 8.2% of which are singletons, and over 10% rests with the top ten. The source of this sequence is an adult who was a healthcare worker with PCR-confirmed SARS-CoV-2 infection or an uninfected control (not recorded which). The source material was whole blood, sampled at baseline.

The CDR3 coding sequence is TGTGCCAGCAGCTTACGCGGGAGAGCCAAAAACATTCAGTACTTC. It is translated as CASSLRGRAKNIQYF. V is TRBV7-2 and J is TRBJ2-4; 7 nucleotides agree with TRBD2. This CDR3 is built from 15 residues. J gave up 0 bases and V 2 bases, and 1 base lay outside the gene matches. Germline-derived CDR1 and CDR2 are SGHTA and FQGNSA.